The 24 T cell receptor beta chains presented below share a single source sample, sequenced in a study of regulatory T cells in long-lasting Graves disease. This sample's time point: newly diagnosed GD, antithyroid drugs for less than 3 months. RNA extracted from PBMCs served as the sequencing template. Construction of TCR beta libraries relied on iRepertoire HTBI primers and on Arm-PCR targeting CDR3 regions. TCRdb recomputed calls from the multiplex PCR reads with MiXCR, one row per CDR3 protein. The sample lists under 400,000 distinct CDR3 sequences; 16% were seen once. This same sample was also part of a study on T cells in Graves' hyperthyroidism and ophthalmopathy.

The source material was peripheral blood mononuclear cells (PBMCs), sampled at new diagnosis, from a patient treated with antithyroid drugs. These receptors came from a man aged 40-49 years with Graves disease.

This clonotype occurred many times. The rearrangement uses TRBV20-1 and TRBJ2-3; TRBD1 or TRBD2 may be the D gene (5 bases each). The CDR3 spans 13 residues. Germline CDR1 is DFQATT and CDR2 is SNEGSKA (reference sequence). The V end lost 3 bases, the J end lost 8 bases, and 15 bases lay between the germline ends. In nucleotides, the CDR3 is TGCAGTGCTAGTTGGCAGGGCGGAGGTACGCAGTATTTT. Translating gives CSASWQGGGTQYF.

Only a few counts were recorded for this clonotype. The chain joins TRBV6-2 or TRBV6-3 to TRBJ2-5; TRBD2 matches 8 bases. Germline-derived CDR1 and CDR2 are MNHEY and SVGEGT. V gave up 7 bases and J gave up 3 bases; unmatched junction bases: 4. The CDR3 spans 13 residues. Here the CDR3 DNA reads TGTGCCAGCACAGGACTAGCCAAAGAGACCCAGTACTTC. It is translated as CASTGLAKETQYF.

This chain uses TRBV5-4 with TRBJ1-4, with 12 bases matching TRBD1. The junction had 6 bases not matched to a gene; V was cut back by 0 bases and J by 12 bases. Germline V gives CDR1 SGHNT, CDR2 YYREEE (reference sequence). This CDR3 has 15 residues. CDR3 sequence: CASSLGDRGPRELFF. The CDR3 bases are TGTGCCAGCAGCTTGGGGGACAGGGGGCCCCGGGAACTGTTTTTT.

This clonotype showed up just a few times. This chain connects TRBV7-2 to TRBJ2-1; D gene uncertain. The CDR3 is 16 residues long. Germline CDR1 SGHTA, CDR2 FQGNSA. V was pared by 0 bases and J by 5 bases, with 14 bases between. CDR3: CASSLALAGPNNEQFF. The CDR3 bases are TGTGCCAGCAGCTTAGCGCTGGCAGGCCCGAACAATGAGCAGTTCTTC.

This clonotype occurred many times. A much more abundant neighbour one base away suggests this may be a read error. CDR3 amino acids: CANSAGTGLSYEQYF. CDR3 coding DNA: TGTGCCAACAGCGCCGGGACAGGGCTATCCTACGAGCAGTACTTC. J is TRBJ2-7 and V is TRBV2; 9 nucleotides agree with TRBD1. The CDR3 is made up of 15 amino acids. Germline loops: CDR1 SNHLY, CDR2 FYNNEI. V lost 10 bases to trimming and J lost 1 base; unmatched junction nucleotides: 11.

This clonotype was recorded a few times. The J gene is TRBJ1-1, the V gene TRBV30, with TRBD1 identical over 7 bases. J gave up 0 bases and V 4 bases, and 8 bases lay outside the gene matches. Germline values: CDR1 GTSNPN, CDR2 SVGIG (reference sequence). The CDR3 is 15 amino acids. CDR3 protein: CAWTLLGQMNTEAFF. Written as DNA, the CDR3 is TGTGCCTGGACCCTCCTGGGACAGATGAACACTGAAGCTTTCTTT.

The chain uses TRBV18 and TRBJ2-7; TRBD1 aligns across 7 bases. Germline V CDR1 and CDR2: KGHSH, LQKENI. The CDR3 totals 14 residues. V shed 6 bases and J 5 bases; nucleotides not matched to a gene: 10. The CDR3 DNA is TGTGCCAGCTCGCCGGGACAGACGGTCCACGAGCAGTACTTC. Its translation: CASSPGQTVHEQYF. Complete variable domain (other parts from reference TRBV18 and TRBJ2-7): NAGVMQNPRHLVRRRGQEARLRCSPMKGHSHVYWYRQLPEEGLKFMVYLQKENIIDESGMPKERFSAEFPKEGPSILRIQQVVRGDSAAYFCASSPGQTVHEQYFGPGTRLTVT.

This clonotype was seen repeatedly, ten times or more. The chain is built from TRBV29-1 and TRBJ2-3; possible D gene TRBD2, 5 bases. The germline V gene encodes CDR1 SQVTM and CDR2 ANQGSEA. With 7 bases removed from V and 0 bases from J, the gap between germline ends came to 8 bases. This CDR3 contains 12 residues. The CDR3 bases are TGCAGCGCCGAGGGCAGCACAGATACGCAGTATTTT. It yields the protein CSAEGSTDTQYF.

This sequence joins TRBV2 and TRBJ1-4; weak D call: TRBD1 (5 bases). V was shortened by 6 bases and J by 7 bases, with 15 bases between the two germline ends. Per germline, CDR1 SNHLY and CDR2 FYNNEI. This CDR3 contains 14 residues. CDR3 sequence: CASRGTFLSEKLFF. Written as DNA, the CDR3 is TGTGCCAGCAGGGGGACCTTCCTAAGTGAAAAACTGTTTTTT. Full variable domain (missing parts from reference TRBV2 and TRBJ1-4): EPEVTQTPSHQVTQMGQEVILRCVPISNHLYFYWYRQILGQKVEFLVSFYNNEISEKSEIFDDQFSVERPDGSNFTLKIRSTKLEDSAMYFCASRGTFLSEKLFFGSGTQLSVL.

The DNA for the CDR3 is TGCGCCAGCAGCCAAGTGAAAGCCGCAACTAATGAAAAACTGTTTTTT. Amino acids: CASSQVKAATNEKLFF. The chain uses TRBV4-1 and TRBJ1-4; D is unclear. This CDR3 spans 16 amino acids. Per germline, CDR1 MGHRA and CDR2 YSYEKL. Trimming stripped 1 base from V and 0 bases from J, with 9 bases between.

In this sample, this clonotype turned up many times. The chain uses TRBV2 and TRBJ2-7, with 7 bases lining up with TRBD1. Germline V CDR1 and CDR2: SNHLY, FYNNEI. V dropped 8 bases and J dropped 5; count of bases not matched to a gene: 6. The CDR3 loop spans 12 amino acids. The DNA of the CDR3 is TGTGCCAGCGGCCAACAGGGGAACGAGCAGTACTTC. Protein product: CASGQQGNEQYF.

This clonotype was counted between two and nine times. This chain joins TRBV5-4 and TRBJ2-3, with TRBD1 matching over 7 bases. The J call may be mistaken, given a closer DNA end match to TRBJ1-1. Germline-derived CDR1 and CDR2 are SGHNT and YYREEE (reference sequence). This CDR3 is built from 13 residues. The CDR3 nucleotides are TGTGCCAGCAGCTTGAAGGGGGCGGAAAAAGCTTTCTTT. Its translation: CASSLKGAEKAFF.

This chain links TRBV19 with TRBJ2-1; D is ambiguous. Germline loops: CDR1 LNHDA, CDR2 SQIVND (reference sequence). The CDR3 extends over 15 amino acids. V was shortened by 3 bases and J by 5 bases, with 14 bases between the two germline ends. Here the CDR3 reads CASSIRLLRNNEQFF. CDR3 nucleotide sequence: TGTGCCAGTAGTATCCGACTCCTCCGGAACAATGAGCAGTTCTTC.

This clonotype was counted ten times or more. The rearrangement links TRBV7-8 to TRBJ2-5; D remains ambiguous. V lost 1 base, J lost 3 bases, and 9 bases lay in between. The CDR3 is 14 amino acids. In germline, CDR1 is SGHVS, CDR2 FQNEAQ. CDR3 DNA: TGTGCCAGCAGCTTAGACTTTTCAGAAGAGACCCAGTACTTC. Its protein is CASSLDFSEETQYF.

This sequence joins TRBV3-2 and TRBJ1-3. TRBV3-2 is recorded as a pseudogene. The CDR3 is 14 amino acids. The DNA of the CDR3 is TGTGCCAGCAGCCAAGTACGCTCTGGAAACACCATATATTTT. It translates to CASSQVRSGNTIYF.

The chain uses TRBV6-1 and TRBJ2-7; D uncertain. CDR1 MNHNS and CDR2 SASEGT come from the germline V gene. The CDR3 totals 13 residues. V was clipped by 5 bases and J by 6 bases, with 14 bases between them. The CDR3 protein is CASSPRTPGEQYF. CDR3 bases: TGTGCCAGCAGTCCGCGAACCCCGGGCGAGCAGTACTTC.

This clonotype was picked up many times. The chain carries TRBV2 and TRBJ2-2; 7 bases agree with TRBD1. The CDR3 consists of 15 residues. Trimming took 6 bases from V and 2 from J; bases not matched to a gene: 6. Germline V CDR1 and CDR2: SNHLY, FYNNEI. The CDR3 spells CASSFRGFNTGELFF. CDR3 coding DNA: TGTGCCAGCAGCTTCAGGGGGTTTAACACCGGGGAGCTGTTTTTT.

This clonotype was picked up many times. The chain combines TRBV7-9 with TRBJ2-3, with 8 bases fitting TRBD1. The CDR3 spans 14 residues. V shed 4 bases, J shed 4 bases, and the junction held 4 bases outside the gene matches. Looked up from germline, CDR1 is SEHNR and CDR2 is FQNEAQ (reference sequence). The CDR3 nucleotides are TGTGCCAGCAGCTCCAGACAGGGGTCAGATACGCAGTATTTT. This encodes CASSSRQGSDTQYF.

Only a few counts were recorded for this clonotype. The chain carries TRBV5-6 and TRBJ1-4, with D perhaps TRBD1 (6 bases). The CDR3 is 17 residues long. V lost 0 bases and J 8 bases, leaving 20 bases between the germline ends. CDR1 is SGHDT, CDR2 YYEEEE, per germline. The CDR3 bases are TGTGCCAGCAGCTTGGGAGTCCGGGGGGCGCCGGACGAAAAACTGTTTTTT. This translates into CASSLGVRGAPDEKLFF.

In this sample, this clonotype turned up many times. The chain is built from TRBV28 and TRBJ1-6, with TRBD1 matching 7 bases. The junction had 15 bases not matched to a gene; V was cut back by 7 bases and J by 6 bases. CDR1 and CDR2 (germline): MDHEN, SYDVKM. This CDR3 is built from 17 residues. DNA for the CDR3: TGTGCCAGCAAAACGGAAAGACAGGGTCTTCGTAATTCACCCCTCCACTTT. Translation gives CASKTERQGLRNSPLHF.

CDR3 residues: CASSTAGRTDTQYF. Written as DNA, the CDR3 is TGTGCCAGCAGTACAGCGGGCCGCACAGATACGCAGTATTTT. The J gene is TRBJ2-3, the V gene TRBV12-3 or TRBV12-4; maybe TRBD2 (6 bases). This CDR3 contains 14 residues. V lost 5 bases to trimming and J lost 1 base, with 10 bases between them.

This clonotype turned up a few times. This chain uses TRBV24-1 with TRBJ2-3; D not certain. Germline-derived CDR1 and CDR2 are KGHDR and SFDVKD. The CDR3 is made up of 17 amino acids. V lost 3 bases and J 0 bases, leaving 15 bases between the germline ends. The CDR3 reads CATSDPGRITSTDTQYF. CDR3 bases: TGTGCCACCAGTGATCCCGGACGGATTACTAGCACAGATACGCAGTATTTT.

In the case of this clonotype: Relative to the germline gene, one junction end is altered; a read error may explain this. This chain links TRBV5-8 with TRBJ2-1, with 8 bases matching TRBD2. Germline V gene sequence: CDR1 SGHTS, CDR2 YDEGEE. This CDR3 has 15 amino acids. For the CDR3, the DNA is TGCGCCAGCAGCTTATCAGCGGGAGAGTTGGATGAGCAGTTCTTC. Its translation is CASSLSAGELDEQFF.

In its sample, this clonotype was seen many times. This chain joins TRBV7-2 and TRBJ2-7; a weak D match, TRBD1 (7 bases). From germline, CDR1 is SGHTA and CDR2 FQGNSA. The CDR3 has 15 amino acids. Trimming shortened V by 6 bases and J by 2 bases, and 17 bases separated the two germline ends. The CDR3: CASSPSRGATYEQYF. In DNA form, the CDR3 reads TGTGCCAGCAGTCCAAGCAGGGGGGCCACCTACGAGCAGTACTTC.